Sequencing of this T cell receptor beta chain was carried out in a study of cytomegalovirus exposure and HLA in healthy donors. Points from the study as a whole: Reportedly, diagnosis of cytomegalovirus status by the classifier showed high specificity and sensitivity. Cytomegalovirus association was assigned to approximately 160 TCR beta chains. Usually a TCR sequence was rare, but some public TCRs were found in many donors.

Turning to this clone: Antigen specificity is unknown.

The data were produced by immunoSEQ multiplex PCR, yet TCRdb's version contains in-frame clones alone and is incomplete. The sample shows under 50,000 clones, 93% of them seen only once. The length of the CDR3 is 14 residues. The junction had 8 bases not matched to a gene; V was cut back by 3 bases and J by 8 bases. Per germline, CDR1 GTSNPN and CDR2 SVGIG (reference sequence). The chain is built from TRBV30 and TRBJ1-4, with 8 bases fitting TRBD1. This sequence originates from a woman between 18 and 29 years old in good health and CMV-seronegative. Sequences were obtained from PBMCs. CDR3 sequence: CAWSGQGGEEKLFF. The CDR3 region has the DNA TGTGCCTGGAGCGGACAGGGTGGGGAGGAAAAACTGTTTTTT.